The 25 T cell receptor beta chains in this list originate from one sample, sequenced in a study of T-cell memory formation after mild COVID-19. MiXCR, run by TCRdb on the 5' RACE reads, gives a single entry per CDR3 protein. There are over 350,000 distinct CDR3 sequences in the sample; roughly 26% occur only once, and about 8.7% lies in the top ten. Sample: PBMCs or a T cell subset sorted from them (not recorded which). Source of these receptors: an adult woman who had mild COVID-19 (a few samples of this study predate the infection). Cell type and time point are not known.

This clonotype was observed many times. V usage is TRBV18 and J usage is TRBJ1-2, with D uncertain. The germline CDR1 and CDR2 sequences are KGHSH and LQKENI. V gave up 2 bases and J gave up 8 bases, with 12 bases separating them. CDR3 length: 13 residues. The CDR3 bases are TGTGCCAGCTCACCATCTGACACCCGAGGCTACACCTTC. Its translation: CASSPSDTRGYTF. Full variable domain (rest looked up from reference TRBV18 and TRBJ1-2): NAGVMQNPRHLVRRRGQEARLRCSPMKGHSHVYWYRQLPEEGLKFMVYLQKENIIDESGMPKERFSAEFPKEGPSILRIQQVVRGDSAAYFCASSPSDTRGYTFGSGTRLTVV.

The J gene is TRBJ1-1, the V gene TRBV5-1, with a tentative D call TRBD1 (6 bases). Between the trimmed V and J ends, which lost 0 bases and 10 bases, there was a span of 13 bases. The CDR3 contains 13 residues. The germline V gene has CDR1 SGHRS and CDR2 YFSETQ. Here the CDR3 reads CASSLAGQNRAFF. The CDR3 nucleotides read TGCGCCAGCAGCTTGGCCGGACAGAATAGAGCTTTCTTT.

CDR3 nucleotides: TGTGCCAGCAGCTCCCCGGGACAGGGACCTGGCTATGGCTACACCTTC. Translating gives CASSSPGQGPGYGYTF. The chain combines TRBV7-9 with TRBJ1-2; 9 nucleotides line up with TRBD1. The CDR3 spans 16 residues. CDR1 and CDR2 from the germline V gene are SEHNR and FQNEAQ (reference sequence). V shed 4 bases and J 4 bases; nucleotides not matched to a gene: 10.

This clonotype has only a few counts. V usage is TRBV19 and J usage is TRBJ2-7; D gene uncertain. V was clipped by 6 bases and J by 6 bases, with 21 bases between them. This CDR3 has 15 amino acids. Per the germline V gene, CDR1 is LNHDA and CDR2 is SQIVND (reference sequence). The CDR3 sequence is CASSLSPSSPVEQYF. The DNA for the CDR3 is TGTGCCAGTAGCCTTAGCCCCTCTTCTCCTGTCGAGCAGTACTTC.

This clonotype turned up a few times. V gene TRBV5-6 combines with J gene TRBJ2-3, with D perhaps matching TRBD1 or TRBD2 (6 bases each). Germline V gives CDR1 SGHDT, CDR2 YYEEEE. This CDR3 is 16 amino acids long. V lost 1 base and J 0 bases, leaving 12 bases between the germline ends. The CDR3, as DNA: TGTGCCAGCAGCTTGATAGGGGGGCCTAGCACAGATACGCAGTATTTT. As protein: CASSLIGGPSTDTQYF.

The chain couples TRBV20-1 to TRBJ2-1, with TRBD2 matching 9 bases. With V trimmed by 3 bases and J by 7 bases, 7 bases remained unmatched. This CDR3 region has 14 residues. Germline V gene lookup returns CDR1 DFQATT and CDR2 SNEGSKA (reference sequence). The CDR3 region is CSARISGRGNEQFF. The CDR3 DNA is TGCAGTGCTAGGATTAGCGGGAGAGGTAATGAGCAGTTCTTC.

This clonotype was detected a few times. The chain has TRBV7-9 and TRBJ2-2; D remains unclear. V lost 1 base and J lost 1, with 7 bases in between. The CDR3 runs 15 residues. CDR1 is SEHNR, CDR2 FQNEAQ, per germline (reference sequence). Here the CDR3 reads CASSLVSQNTGELFF. The CDR3, as DNA: TGTGCCAGCAGCTTAGTATCACAGAACACCGGGGAGCTGTTTTTT.

In its sample, this clonotype was seen many times. The chain uses TRBV18 and TRBJ2-7, with TRBD1 matching 10 bases. Trimming took 2 bases from V and 2 from J; bases not matched to a gene: 3. Germline loops: CDR1 KGHSH, CDR2 LQKENI. There are 15 residues in the CDR3. Here the CDR3 DNA reads TGTGCCAGCTCACCATCGGGACAGGGGCCCTACGAGCAGTACTTC. Translated, it gives CASSPSGQGPYEQYF.

This chain links TRBV4-2 with TRBJ2-3; TRBD2 matches 7 bases. The germline V gene has CDR1 LGHNA and CDR2 YNFKEQ. This CDR3 region has 15 residues. After removal of 0 bases from V and 3 bases from J, the junction contained 3 bases not matched to a gene. DNA of the CDR3: TGTGCCAGCAGCCAAGATGGGGGGGTGACAGATACGCAGTATTTT. Translating it yields CASSQDGGVTDTQYF.

This clonotype has a handful of counts. V is TRBV27 and J is TRBJ2-3, with TRBD2 identical over 8 bases. The length of the CDR3 is 16 residues. V shed 3 bases and J 4 bases; nucleotides not matched to a gene: 9. Germline CDR1 MNHEY, CDR2 SMNVEV (reference sequence). CDR3 protein: CASSLGLAGFADTQYF. DNA of the CDR3: TGTGCCAGCAGTTTGGGGCTAGCGGGTTTCGCAGATACGCAGTATTTT.

The chain employs TRBV20-1 and TRBJ1-4; 7 nucleotides agree with TRBD1. Germline CDR1 reads DFQATT; CDR2 reads SNEGSKA (reference sequence). This CDR3 contains 15 residues. V was clipped by 1 base and J by 0 bases; unmatched bases: 2. CDR3: CSARVTGATNEKLFF. CDR3 in DNA: TGCAGTGCTAGAGTCACAGGGGCAACTAATGAAAAACTGTTTTTT.

This clonotype was found a few times. The chain links TRBV2 to TRBJ1-1; D call uncertain. From germline, CDR1 is SNHLY and CDR2 FYNNEI. This CDR3 is built from 15 residues. The ends were cut back, 0 bases at V and 1 base at J, with 9 bases in the middle. The CDR3 DNA is TGTGCCAGCAGTGAAGCGGCCAGCGGGAACACTGAAGCTTTCTTT. Protein sequence: CASSEAASGNTEAFF.

This clonotype was detected a few times. The rearrangement links TRBV7-2 to TRBJ2-7, with D perhaps TRBD1 (6 bases). CDR1 SGHTA and CDR2 FQGNSA come from the germline V gene. This CDR3 is built from 12 residues. Between the trimmed V and J ends, which lost 2 bases and 9 bases, there was a span of 11 bases. For the CDR3, the DNA is TGTGCCAGCAGCTTAATGGGGGCTTCGCAGTACTTC. Amino acid sequence: CASSLMGASQYF.

The V call is TRBV2, the J call TRBJ2-5; 7 bases agree with TRBD1. The J segment lost 6 bases and the V segment lost 8 bases, leaving 12 bases of the junction unmatched. The V gene's germline CDR1 is SNHLY and CDR2 FYNNEI. The CDR3 sequence is 14 residues long. The CDR3 loop reads CASLPTTGVKTQYF. CDR3 in DNA: TGTGCCAGCTTACCGACCACAGGGGTAAAGACCCAGTACTTC.

J is TRBJ2-7 and V is TRBV2, with D hard to call. Germline V gene sequence: CDR1 SNHLY, CDR2 FYNNEI. V was cut by 6 bases and J by 2 bases, with 11 bases left in between. This CDR3 comprises 13 residues. The CDR3 coding sequence is TGTGCCAGCAGGTTACTGGGCGCCTACGAGCAGTACTTC. This sequence encodes CASRLLGAYEQYF.

This clonotype was observed a few times. The chain links TRBV7-9 to TRBJ2-1, with 13 bases aligning to TRBD2. Germline CDR1 SEHNR, CDR2 FQNEAQ (reference sequence). V shed 5 bases, J shed 8 bases, and the junction held 6 bases outside the gene matches. This CDR3 contains 15 residues. The CDR3 sequence is CASSPGTSGNDEQFF. CDR3 coding DNA: TGTGCCAGCAGCCCCGGGACTAGCGGGAATGATGAGCAGTTCTTC.

V and J are TRBV6-5 and TRBJ1-1; 8 nucleotides match TRBD1. The germline gives CDR1 MNHEY, CDR2 SVGAGI. The CDR3 totals 13 residues. With 5 bases clipped from V and 7 bases from J, the junction kept 6 bases outside the gene matches. The CDR3 region is CASSRTGLNEAFF. DNA for the CDR3: TGTGCCAGCAGTCGGACAGGGCTAAATGAAGCTTTCTTT.

This clonotype was seen more than once but under ten times. The chain is built from TRBV6-1 and TRBJ1-3; 7 nucleotides match TRBD1. Looked up from germline, CDR1 is MNHNS and CDR2 is SASEGT. Trimming at V came to 8 bases and at J to 4 bases, leaving 14 bases not matched to a gene. This CDR3 is 16 amino acids long. The CDR3 coding sequence is TGTGCCAGCGCTAGGGACAGTTTTTTCCTGGGAAACACCATATATTTT. Protein sequence: CASARDSFFLGNTIYF.

This clonotype occurred a few times. This chain joins TRBV4-2 and TRBJ1-3; the D is unclear. The CDR3 loop spans 13 amino acids. V was trimmed by 0 bases and J by 4 bases, leaving 4 bases between them. Germline CDR1 reads LGHNA; CDR2 reads YNFKEQ. CDR3 in amino acids: CASSQDPGNTIYF. In nucleotides, the CDR3 is TGTGCCAGCAGCCAAGATCCCGGAAACACCATATATTTT.

This chain connects TRBV7-9 to TRBJ1-1; 8 nucleotides match TRBD1. This CDR3 is 15 amino acids long. CDR1 is SEHNR and CDR2 is FQNEAQ in the germline V gene (reference sequence). Trimming took 3 bases from V and 1 from J; bases not matched to a gene: 4. CDR3 protein: CASSLLGTGNTEAFF. The CDR3 coding sequence is TGTGCCAGCAGCTTGCTCGGGACAGGGAACACTGAAGCTTTCTTT.

This clonotype showed up just a few times. V is TRBV13 and J is TRBJ2-7; 7 nucleotides agree with TRBD2. Trimming removed 5 bases from V and 6 bases from J; junction bases left unmatched: 10. Germline CDR1 and CDR2: PRHDT and FYEKMQ (reference sequence). The length of the CDR3 is 14 residues. In DNA, the CDR3 is TGTGCCAGCAGCCCAGCGGGATCCCTAGGCGAGCAGTACTTC. It encodes CASSPAGSLGEQYF.

The J gene is TRBJ1-1, the V gene TRBV19; possibly TRBD1 for D (6 bases). Trimming took 9 bases from V and 5 from J, leaving 16 bases between them. CDR3 length: 13 residues. The germline CDR1 and CDR2 sequences are LNHDA and SQIVND (reference sequence). CDR3: CASRNQGRTEAFF. In DNA, the CDR3 is TGTGCCAGCCGTAACCAGGGGAGGACTGAAGCTTTCTTT.

The chain combines TRBV5-4 with TRBJ2-1; TRBD2 might be the D (5 bases). V was shortened by 4 bases and J by 4 bases, with 21 bases between the two germline ends. This CDR3 comprises 17 residues. Germline assignment: CDR1 SGHNT and CDR2 YYREEE (reference sequence). In DNA form, the CDR3 reads TGTGCCAGCAGCCCGTTGGGTCAGGAGGCAGTTTACAATGAGCAGTTCTTC. Amino acids: CASSPLGQEAVYNEQFF.

This clonotype came up a few times. The chain combines TRBV12-3 or TRBV12-4 with TRBJ2-5; D not certain. The ends were cut back, 3 bases at V and 1 base at J, with 9 bases in the middle. This CDR3 has 14 amino acids. CDR3 sequence reads: CASSLRRSQETQYF. Written as DNA, the CDR3 is TGTGCCAGCAGTTTGCGACGGAGCCAAGAGACCCAGTACTTC.

In this sample, this clonotype turned up a few times. The chain is built from TRBV5-6 and TRBJ2-7, with 10 bases lining up with TRBD2. This CDR3 contains 15 residues. The V and J ends lost 4 bases and 2 bases, in that order; junction bases with no gene match: 6. Germline V gene sequence: CDR1 SGHDT, CDR2 YYEEEE. The CDR3 DNA follows: TGTGCCAGCAGCCCTAAGAGCGGGGGGGCCTACGAGCAGTACTTC. It specifies CASSPKSGGAYEQYF.